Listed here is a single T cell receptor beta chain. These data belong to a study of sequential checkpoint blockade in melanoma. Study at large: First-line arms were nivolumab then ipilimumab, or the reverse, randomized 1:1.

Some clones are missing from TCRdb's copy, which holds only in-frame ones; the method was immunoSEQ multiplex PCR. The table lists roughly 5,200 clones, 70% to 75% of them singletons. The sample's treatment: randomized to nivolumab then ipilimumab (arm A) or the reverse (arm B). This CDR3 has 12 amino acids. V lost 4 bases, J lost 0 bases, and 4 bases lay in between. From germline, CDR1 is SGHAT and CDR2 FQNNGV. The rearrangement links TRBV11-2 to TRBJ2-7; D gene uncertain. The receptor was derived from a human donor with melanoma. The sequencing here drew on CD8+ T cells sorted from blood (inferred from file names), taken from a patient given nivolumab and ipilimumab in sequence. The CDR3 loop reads CASSSRSYEQYF. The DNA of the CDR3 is TGTGCCAGCAGCTCGCGCTCCTACGAGCAGTACTTC.